This record covers a single T cell receptor beta chain. Its antigen is not identified. The sample is drawn from a study of cytomegalovirus exposure and HLA in healthy donors. As for the study in general: Drawn from HLA-typed donors, 65 million to 100 million unique TCRs were held in an early data release.

Vbeta (60) and Jbeta (13) primers were used in the PCR. Some clones are missing from TCRdb's copy, which holds only in-frame ones; the method was immunoSEQ multiplex PCR. The repertoire holds 74,000 or so clones, with 75% as singletons. Study results and limitations: In vitro confirmation showed three CMV-associated chains to be CMV antigen specific. In a later analysis, HLA-associated TCR beta chains were more clonally expanded than equally common others. The study listed approximately 160 cytomegalovirus-associated TCR beta chains.

Trimming cost V 2 bases and J 3 bases, with 20 bases left between them. Germline CDR1 and CDR2: SGDLS and YYNGEE. The CDR3 is 17 amino acids. V usage is TRBV9 and J usage is TRBJ1-1; perhaps TRBD1 as D (6 bases). Sequencing was performed on PBMCs. This clonotype was obtained from a middle-aged woman in good health and CMV-seronegative. The CDR3 spells CASSVETGNTVDTEAFF. Written as DNA, the CDR3 is TGTGCCAGCAGCGTCGAAACAGGGAACACCGTGGACACTGAAGCTTTCTTT.